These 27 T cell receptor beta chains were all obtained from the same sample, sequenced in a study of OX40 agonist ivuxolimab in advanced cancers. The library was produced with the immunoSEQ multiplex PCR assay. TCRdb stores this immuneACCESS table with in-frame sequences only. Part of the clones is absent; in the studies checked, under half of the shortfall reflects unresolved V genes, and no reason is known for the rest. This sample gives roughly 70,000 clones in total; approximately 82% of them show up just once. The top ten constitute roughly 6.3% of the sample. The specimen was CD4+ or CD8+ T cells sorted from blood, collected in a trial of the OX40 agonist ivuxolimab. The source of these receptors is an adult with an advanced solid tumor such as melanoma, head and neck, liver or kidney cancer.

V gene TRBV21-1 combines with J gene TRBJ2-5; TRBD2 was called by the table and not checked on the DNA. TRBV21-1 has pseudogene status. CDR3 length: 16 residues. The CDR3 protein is CASSKRRTFNQETQYF. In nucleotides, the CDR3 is TGTGCCAGCAGCAAGAGGAGGACTTTCAACCAAGAGACCCAGTACTTC.

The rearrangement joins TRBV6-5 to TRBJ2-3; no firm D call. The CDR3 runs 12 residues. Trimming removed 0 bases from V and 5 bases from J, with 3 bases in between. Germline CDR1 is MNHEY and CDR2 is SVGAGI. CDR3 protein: CASSYSKDTQYF. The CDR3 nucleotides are TGTGCCAGCAGTTACTCGAAAGATACGCAGTATTTT.

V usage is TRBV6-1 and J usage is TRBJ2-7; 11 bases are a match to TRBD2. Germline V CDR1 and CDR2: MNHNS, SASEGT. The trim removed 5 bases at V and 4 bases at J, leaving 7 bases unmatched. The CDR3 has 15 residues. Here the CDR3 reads CASSQTSGAYYEQYF. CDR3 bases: TGTGCCAGCAGTCAGACTAGCGGGGCTTATTACGAGCAGTACTTC.

CDR3 in DNA: TGTGCCAGAAGCTTTAGTAGAGTGTTTGATACGCAGTATTTT. It specifies CARSFSRVFDTQYF. J is TRBJ2-3 and V is TRBV5-3; D not certain. TRBV5-3 is annotated as an ORF whose role is uncertain. Trimming took 2 bases from V and 6 from J, leaving 13 bases between them. This CDR3 contains 14 residues.

This CDR3 is CASSQRTGVDHEQYF. The CDR3, as DNA: TGTGCCAGCAGTCAACGGACAGGGGTAGACCACGAGCAGTACTTC. The gene calls are TRBV27 and TRBJ2-7; 9 bases fit TRBD1. This CDR3 spans 15 amino acids. The V and J ends lost 5 bases and 5 bases, in that order; junction bases with no gene match: 10. Germline V gene lookup returns CDR1 MNHEY and CDR2 SMNVEV (reference sequence).

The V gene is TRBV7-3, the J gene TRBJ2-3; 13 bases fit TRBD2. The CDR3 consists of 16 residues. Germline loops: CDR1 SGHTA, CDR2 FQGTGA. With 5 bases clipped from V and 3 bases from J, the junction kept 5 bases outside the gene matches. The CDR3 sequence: CASSETSGGATDTQYF. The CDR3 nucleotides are TGTGCCAGCAGCGAAACTAGCGGGGGGGCGACAGATACGCAGTATTTT.

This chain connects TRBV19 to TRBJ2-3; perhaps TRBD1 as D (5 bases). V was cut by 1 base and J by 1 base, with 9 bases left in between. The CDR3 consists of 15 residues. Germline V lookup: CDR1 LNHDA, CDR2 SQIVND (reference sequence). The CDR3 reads CASSIGLGGTDTQYF. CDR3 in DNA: TGTGCCAGTAGTATAGGATTAGGGGGCACAGATACGCAGTATTTT.

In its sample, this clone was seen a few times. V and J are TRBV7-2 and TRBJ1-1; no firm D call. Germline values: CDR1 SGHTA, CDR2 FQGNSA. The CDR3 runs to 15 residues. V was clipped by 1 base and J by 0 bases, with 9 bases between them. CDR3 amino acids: CASSLVAVMNTEAFF. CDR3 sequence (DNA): TGTGCCAGCAGCTTAGTGGCAGTGATGAACACTGAAGCTTTCTTT.

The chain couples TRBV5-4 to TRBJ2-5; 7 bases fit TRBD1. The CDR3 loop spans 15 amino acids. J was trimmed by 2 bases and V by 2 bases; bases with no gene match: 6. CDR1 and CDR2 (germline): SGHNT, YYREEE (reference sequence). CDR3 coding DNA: TGTGCCAGCAGCTTTATTGGACAGGCGCAAGAGACCCAGTACTTC. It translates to CASSFIGQAQETQYF.

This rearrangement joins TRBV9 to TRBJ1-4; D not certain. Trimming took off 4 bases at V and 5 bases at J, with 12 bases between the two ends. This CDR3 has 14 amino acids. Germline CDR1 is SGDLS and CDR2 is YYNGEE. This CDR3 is CASSLEPHNEKLFF. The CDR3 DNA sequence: TGTGCCAGCAGCCTCGAACCGCACAATGAAAAACTGTTTTTT. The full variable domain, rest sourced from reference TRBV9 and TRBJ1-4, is DSGVTQTPKHLITATGQRVTLRCSPRSGDLSVYWYQQSLDQGLQFLIQYYNGEERAKGNILERFSAQQFPDLHSELNLSSLELGDSALYFCASSLEPHNEKLFFGSGTQLSVL.

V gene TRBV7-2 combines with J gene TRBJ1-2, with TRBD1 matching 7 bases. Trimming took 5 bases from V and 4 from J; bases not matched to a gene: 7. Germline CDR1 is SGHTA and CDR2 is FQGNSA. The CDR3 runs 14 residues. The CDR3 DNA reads TGTGCCAGCAGCCGAGTAGGGGGCGTCTATGGCTACACCTTC. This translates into CASSRVGGVYGYTF.

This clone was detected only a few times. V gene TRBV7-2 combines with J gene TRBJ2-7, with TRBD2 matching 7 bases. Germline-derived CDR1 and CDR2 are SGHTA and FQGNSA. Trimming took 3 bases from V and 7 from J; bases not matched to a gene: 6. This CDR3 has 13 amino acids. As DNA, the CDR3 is TGTGCCAGCAGCTTCGGCGGGAGTAAGGAGCAGTACTTC. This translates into CASSFGGSKEQYF.

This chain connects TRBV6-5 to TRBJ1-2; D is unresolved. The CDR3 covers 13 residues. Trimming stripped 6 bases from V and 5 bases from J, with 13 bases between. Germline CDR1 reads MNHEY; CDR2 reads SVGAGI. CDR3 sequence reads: CASRRTDQYGYTF. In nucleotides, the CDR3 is TGTGCCAGCAGGCGGACGGATCAATATGGCTACACCTTC.

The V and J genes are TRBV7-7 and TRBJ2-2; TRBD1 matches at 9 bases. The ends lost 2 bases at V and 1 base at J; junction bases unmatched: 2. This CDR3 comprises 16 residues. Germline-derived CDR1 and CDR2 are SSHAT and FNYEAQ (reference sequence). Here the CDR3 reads CASSLQGQGNTGELFF. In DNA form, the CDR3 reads TGTGCCAGCAGCTTACAGGGACAGGGGAACACCGGGGAGCTGTTTTTT.

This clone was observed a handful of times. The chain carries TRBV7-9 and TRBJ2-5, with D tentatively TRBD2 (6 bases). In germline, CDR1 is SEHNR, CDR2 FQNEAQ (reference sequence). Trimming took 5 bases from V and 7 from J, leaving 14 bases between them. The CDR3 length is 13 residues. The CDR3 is CASSQTDGGTQYF. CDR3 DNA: TGTGCCAGCAGCCAAACGGACGGGGGGACCCAGTACTTC.

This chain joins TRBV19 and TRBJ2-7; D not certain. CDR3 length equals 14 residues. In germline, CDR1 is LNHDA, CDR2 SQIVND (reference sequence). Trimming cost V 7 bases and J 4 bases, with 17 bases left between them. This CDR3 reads CASNSNFNTYEQYF. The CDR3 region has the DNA TGTGCCAGTAATTCCAACTTCAACACTTACGAGCAGTACTTC.

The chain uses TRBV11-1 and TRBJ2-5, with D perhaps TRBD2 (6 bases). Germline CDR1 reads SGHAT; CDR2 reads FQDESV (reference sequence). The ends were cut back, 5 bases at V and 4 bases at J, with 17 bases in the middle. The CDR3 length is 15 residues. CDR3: CASSPATRGGETQYF. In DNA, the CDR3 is TGTGCCAGCAGCCCAGCGACTAGGGGCGGAGAGACCCAGTACTTC.

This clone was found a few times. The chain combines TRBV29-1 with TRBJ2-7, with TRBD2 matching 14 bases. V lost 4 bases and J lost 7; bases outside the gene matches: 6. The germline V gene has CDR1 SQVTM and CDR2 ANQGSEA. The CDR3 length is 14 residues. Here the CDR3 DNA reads TGCAGCGTTGTGGGACTAGCGGGAGTGTGGGAGCAGTACTTC. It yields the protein CSVVGLAGVWEQYF.

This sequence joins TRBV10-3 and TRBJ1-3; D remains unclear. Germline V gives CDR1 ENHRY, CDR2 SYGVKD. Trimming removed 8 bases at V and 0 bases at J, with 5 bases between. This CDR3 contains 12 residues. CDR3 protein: CAIWDSGNTIYF. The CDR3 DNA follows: TGTGCCATCTGGGACTCTGGAAACACCATATATTTT.

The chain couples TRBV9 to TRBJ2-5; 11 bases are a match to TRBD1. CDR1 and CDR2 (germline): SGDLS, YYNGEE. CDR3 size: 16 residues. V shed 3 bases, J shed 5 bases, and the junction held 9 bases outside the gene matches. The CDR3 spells CASSAGTGGTGETQYF. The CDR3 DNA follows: TGTGCCAGCAGCGCTGGGACAGGGGGTACCGGGGAGACCCAGTACTTC.

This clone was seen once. The CDR3 DNA reads TGTGCCAGCAGTTCGGGGACAGTCTACGAGCAGTACTTC. Its protein product is CASSSGTVYEQYF. This sequence joins TRBV28 and TRBJ2-5; 7 nucleotides match TRBD1. The J call may not be correct, given that the DNA end is closer to TRBJ2-7. Looked up from germline, CDR1 is MDHEN and CDR2 is SYDVKM. The CDR3 runs 13 residues.

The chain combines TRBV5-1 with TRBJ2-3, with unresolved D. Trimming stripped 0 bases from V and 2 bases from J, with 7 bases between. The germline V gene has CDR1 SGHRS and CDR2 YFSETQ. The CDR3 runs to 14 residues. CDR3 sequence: CASSLGGNTDTQYF. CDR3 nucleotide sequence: TGCGCCAGCAGCTTGGGTGGAAACACAGATACGCAGTATTTT.

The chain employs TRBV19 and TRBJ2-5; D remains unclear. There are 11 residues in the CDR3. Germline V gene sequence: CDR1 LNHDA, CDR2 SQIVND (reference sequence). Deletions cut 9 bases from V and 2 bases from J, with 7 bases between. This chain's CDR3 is CASGWQETQYF. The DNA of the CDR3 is TGTGCCAGCGGTTGGCAAGAGACCCAGTACTTC.

The CDR3 coding sequence is TGTGCCAGCTTGCTAGTCCCAGATACGCAGTATTTT. It yields the protein CASLLVPDTQYF. This sequence joins TRBV2 and TRBJ2-3; D is ambiguous. V dropped 8 bases and J dropped 4 bases, with 10 bases sitting between them. This CDR3 is 12 amino acids long. Germline V lookup: CDR1 SNHLY, CDR2 FYNNEI.

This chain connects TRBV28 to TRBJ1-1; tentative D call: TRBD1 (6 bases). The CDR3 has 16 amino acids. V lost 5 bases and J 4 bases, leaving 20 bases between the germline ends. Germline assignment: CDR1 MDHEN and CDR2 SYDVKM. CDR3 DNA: TGTGCCAGCAGTCCACCCAGGCTCAGAGGGGGCACTGAAGCTTTCTTT. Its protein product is CASSPPRLRGGTEAFF.

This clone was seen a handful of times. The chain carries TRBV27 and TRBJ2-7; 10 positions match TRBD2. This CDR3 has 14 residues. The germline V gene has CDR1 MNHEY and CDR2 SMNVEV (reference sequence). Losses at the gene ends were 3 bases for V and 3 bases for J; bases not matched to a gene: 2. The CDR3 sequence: CASSLGLANYEQYF. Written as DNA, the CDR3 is TGTGCCAGCAGTTTGGGACTAGCGAACTACGAGCAGTACTTC.

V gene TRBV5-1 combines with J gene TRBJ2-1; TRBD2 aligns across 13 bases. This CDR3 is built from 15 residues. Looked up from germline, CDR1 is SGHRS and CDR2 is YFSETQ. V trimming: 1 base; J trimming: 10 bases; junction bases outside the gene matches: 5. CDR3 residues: CASSLTSGGADEQFF. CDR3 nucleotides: TGCGCCAGCAGCTTGACTAGCGGGGGGGCTGACGAGCAGTTCTTC. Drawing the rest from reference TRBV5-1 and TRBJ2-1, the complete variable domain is KAGVTQTPRYLIKTRGQQVTLSCSPISGHRSVSWYQQTPGQGLQFLFEYFSETQRNKGNFPGRFSGRQFSNSRSEMNVSTLELGDSALYLCASSLTSGGADEQFFGPGTRLTVL.